Sequencing of this T cell receptor beta chain was carried out in a study of shared T cell receptors in the human thymus. Trimming took off 4 bases at V and 13 bases at J, with 14 bases between the two ends. There are 11 residues in the CDR3. Germline CDR1 and CDR2: SGHRS and YFSETQ. Only in-frame clones appear in the TCRdb table, and some are missing; sequencing was by immunoSEQ multiplex PCR. The repertoire holds hundreds of thousands of clones, with approximately 89% as singletons. The data were also submitted as part of a second study, on human thymus T cells. Turning to that study: Donors were healthy Finnish babies undergoing corrective operations for congenital heart defects. Related research described thymic repertoires that were highly overlapping among unrelated individuals.

V and J are TRBV5-1 and TRBJ1-2, with unresolved D. This receptor was obtained from a boy in the first two years of life with a congenital heart defect. The sample comprised thymocytes. The chain's CDR3 is CASSLDGLITF. CDR3 in DNA: TGCGCCAGCAGCCTGGACGGTCTAATCACCTTC.